This T cell receptor beta chain was documented in a study of blood T cell repertoires in COVID-19. About the research overall: Sources were T cells, B-cell-depleted T cells, or PBMCs; the material itself was cDNA or gDNA.

Method: immunoSEQ multiplex PCR; TCRdb's copy keeps in-frame clones and lacks some. This sample carries around 300,000 clones, more than 80% of them seen once, and the ten largest clones take around 1.1%. With 4 bases clipped from V and 3 bases from J, the junction kept 6 bases outside the gene matches. The germline V gene has CDR1 SGHTA and CDR2 FQGTGA. This CDR3 spans 15 amino acids. This sequence was found in a woman in her twenties or thirties who had recovered from COVID-19. The chain employs TRBV7-3 and TRBJ2-1; 7 nucleotides align to TRBD1. The sample consisted of PBMCs or T cells enriched from blood (not recorded which). The DNA of the CDR3 is TGTGCCAGCAGCTCCTGGGGACAGAACTACAATGAGCAGTTCTTC. Translated: CASSSWGQNYNEQFF.